The 8 T cell receptor beta chains reported below all come from one sample, sequenced in a study of shared clonotypes between healthy human individuals. Measured with immunoSEQ multiplex PCR; TCRdb has only the in-frame clones, and not every one. The sample has some 490,000 clones; around 73% are singletons. The specimen sequenced was PBMCs. The receptor set was obtained from a woman aged 40 to 50 in good health. Some clones in this sample may be carry-over from other donors' samples.

A remark on this clone: This is likely an artifact of a read error, given a far larger clone one base away. The J gene is TRBJ1-1, the V gene TRBV30, with D hard to call. The V gene lost 4 bases and the J gene lost 3 bases, with 12 bases spanning the gap. This CDR3 spans 13 amino acids. The germline V gene has CDR1 GTSNPN and CDR2 SVGIG (reference sequence). CDR3 DNA sequence: TGTGCCTGGAATCGGGATTCGTACACTGAAGCTTTCTTT. Translation: CAWNRDSYTEAFF.

The gene calls are TRBV5-1 and TRBJ1-2, with a tentative D call TRBD1 (6 bases). Trimming took 4 bases from V and 7 from J, leaving 14 bases between them. The CDR3 length is 13 residues. From germline, CDR1 is SGHRS and CDR2 YFSETQ. CDR3 amino acids: CASSPGTPGGYTF. The CDR3 nucleotides are TGCGCCAGCAGCCCTGGGACACCGGGTGGCTACACCTTC.

The chain has TRBV19 and TRBJ2-5, with TRBD2 matching 15 bases. This CDR3 has 16 residues. V lost 5 bases to trimming and J lost 5 bases; unmatched junction nucleotides: 6. Germline V gene data show CDR1 as LNHDA and CDR2 as SQIVND (reference sequence). CDR3 in amino acids: CASSLGLAGGYETQYF. Here the CDR3 DNA reads TGTGCCAGTAGTCTGGGACTAGCGGGAGGATATGAGACCCAGTACTTC. Full variable domain (rest looked up from reference TRBV19 and TRBJ2-5): DGGITQSPKYLFRKEGQNVTLSCEQNLNHDAMYWYRQDPGQGLRLIYYSQIVNDFQKGDIAEGYSVSREKKESFPLTVTSAQKNPTAFYLCASSLGLAGGYETQYFGPGTRLLVL.

The CDR3: CASSARPNTGELFF. CDR3 in DNA: TGCGCCAGCAGCGCCCGACCGAACACCGGGGAGCTGTTTTTT. The chain joins TRBV5-1 to TRBJ2-2; no firm D call. Trimming took 4 bases from V and 0 from J, leaving 7 bases between them. The germline CDR1 and CDR2 sequences are SGHRS and YFSETQ. The CDR3 consists of 14 residues. Complete variable domain (other parts from reference TRBV5-1 and TRBJ2-2): KAGVTQTPRYLIKTRGQQVTLSCSPISGHRSVSWYQQTPGQGLQFLFEYFSETQRNKGNFPGRFSGRQFSNSRSEMNVSTLELGDSALYLCASSARPNTGELFFGEGSRLTVL.

This rearrangement joins TRBV10-3 to TRBJ2-7; D is unresolved. Trimming cost V 6 bases and J 2 bases, with 5 bases left between them. The germline gives CDR1 ENHRY, CDR2 SYGVKD. The CDR3 runs to 11 residues. CDR3 bases: TGTGCCATCAGGCAAACCTACGAGCAGTACTTC. Protein: CAIRQTYEQYF.

The chain employs TRBV27 and TRBJ1-5; TRBD1 aligns across 8 bases. The V segment lost 3 bases and the J segment 5 bases; nucleotides outside the gene matches: 6. Germline values: CDR1 MNHEY, CDR2 SMNVEV (reference sequence). The CDR3 covers 15 residues. Here the CDR3 DNA reads TGTGCCAGCAGTTTGGGGACAGGCTTTCATCAGCCCCAGCATTTT. It specifies CASSLGTGFHQPQHF.

J is TRBJ2-4 and V is TRBV7-3, with D possibly matching TRBD2 (6 bases). Per the germline V gene, CDR1 is SGHTA and CDR2 is FQGTGA. V lost 4 bases and J lost 1, with 11 bases in between. The CDR3 contains 15 residues. The DNA of the CDR3 is TGTGCCAGCAGCTCAGACGGGACTGCCAAAAACATTCAGTACTTC. It translates to CASSSDGTAKNIQYF.

V usage is TRBV7-9 and J usage is TRBJ2-3; 10 bases are a match to TRBD2. The germline gives CDR1 SEHNR, CDR2 FQNEAQ (reference sequence). With 1 base clipped from V and 2 bases from J, the junction kept 3 bases outside the gene matches. The CDR3 runs 16 residues. DNA of the CDR3: TGTGCCAGCAGCTTAGGGACTAGCGGTGACACAGATACGCAGTATTTT. Encoded protein: CASSLGTSGDTDTQYF.